This T cell receptor (beta chain) is drawn from a study of technical replicates of blood from four donors. The CDR3 runs 16 residues. Looked up from germline, CDR1 is KGHSH and CDR2 is LQKENI. With V trimmed by 3 bases and J by 0 bases, 5 bases remained unmatched. Clones were sequenced by immunoSEQ multiplex PCR, and TCRdb holds only the in-frame ones, with some missing. The repertoire holds about 72,000 clones, with over 85% as singletons. The TCR sequence derives from a human donor in good health. The chain combines TRBV18 with TRBJ1-3; 7 nucleotides line up with TRBD1. What was sequenced was T cells isolated from PBMCs. The CDR3 coding sequence is TGTGCCAGCTCACCGGGGACAGCGAGCTCTGGAAACACCATATATTTT. This codes for CASSPGTASSGNTIYF.